This T cell receptor (beta chain) derives from a study of control samples from healthy donors and cancer patients. Data came from immunoSEQ multiplex PCR; TCRdb stores just in-frame clones and leaves some out. The top ten hold over 1% of the sample, which has some 79,000 clones, 90% to 95% seen once. Losses at the gene ends were 1 base for V and 0 bases for J; bases not matched to a gene: 12. The CDR3 length is 19 residues. Per germline, CDR1 SGHRS and CDR2 YFSETQ. The rearrangement uses TRBV5-1 and TRBJ2-5; 10 nucleotides align to TRBD2. The receptor was isolated from a woman in her thirties or forties with lung cancer. The sample consisted of PBMCs. In DNA form, the CDR3 reads TGCGCCAGCAGCTTGAGGCTAGCGGGGGAAGTGGGGTACCAAGAGACCCAGTACTTC. Its protein is CASSLRLAGEVGYQETQYF.